Listed below are T cell receptor beta chains from one sample, sequenced in a study of shared clonotypes between healthy human individuals. TCRdb's copy holds only in-frame clones and misses some; the assay was immunoSEQ multiplex PCR. The data contain 150,000 to 200,000 clones, about 68% of them singletons. Source material: memory CD4+ T cells sorted from blood. The receptor source for this set is a man aged 25 to 45 in good health. CDR3s leave out the opening cysteine and the closing phenylalanine or tryptophan.

j_call v_call cdr3_length cdr3_aa
TRBJ1-2 TRBV5-1 14 ASSLPRQGGDYGYT
TRBJ2-5 TRBV4-1 14 ASSQEASGSLETQY
TRBJ1-2 TRBV15 11 ATSREGIGGYT
TRBJ2-5 TRBV29-1 17 SVERLRTSGSGLQETQY
TRBJ2-3 TRBV6-5 12 ASRSWRSTDTQY
TRBJ2-7 TRBV10-3 9 AISGRYEQY
TRBJ2-7 TRBV7-2 12 ASSLALGLAEQY
TRBJ1-2 TRBV29-1 10 SVVGSIYGYT
TRBJ2-3 TRBV2 13 ASRSGTSGKHTQY
TRBJ2-1 TRBV4-2 13 ASSQEGGGYNEQF
TRBJ2-7 TRBV13 13 ASSLYQGRLGEQY
TRBJ2-1 TRBV9 12 ASSVTGGGNEQF
TRBJ1-1 TRBV5-4 11 ASSPTGNTEAF
TRBJ2-1 TRBV7-2 14 ASSLGSGQGSNEQF
TRBJ2-7 TRBV29-1 10 SCRQGQYEQY
TRBJ2-7 TRBV11-2 13 ASSLYARGSYEQY
TRBJ1-1 TRBV28 11 ASRNRGHTEAF
TRBJ2-2 TRBV2 15 ASRGLAGGLGTGELF
TRBJ2-1 TRBV4-1 10 ASSQVGSEQF
TRBJ2-5 TRBV5-1 19 ASSWGLAGGPRVGLQETQY
TRBJ2-6 TRBV6-4 11 ASSGDGANVLT
TRBJ2-3 TRBV5-4 14 ASSFSGRGRTDTQY
TRBJ2-1 TRBV7-7 11 ASSFAEGNEQF
TRBJ1-2 TRBV28 14 ASSFTDSFLGYGYT
TRBJ2-5 TRBV28 9 ASKGEETQY
TRBJ2-1 TRBV9 12 ASSQRGEYNEQF
TRBJ2-2 TRBV20-1 9 SAQAPGELF
TRBJ2-1 TRBV7-2 15 ASSLALGLAIYNEQF
TRBJ2-1 TRBV28 13 ASSFSRPQSNEQF
TRBJ2-1 TRBV2 13 ASSQQGAIYNEQF
TRBJ1-5 TRBV6-1 10 ASSEWSQPQH
TRBJ1-2 TRBV28 11 ASRTGGFYGYT
TRBJ2-1 TRBV27 14 ASSPLTSGRAYEQF
TRBJ1-4 TRBV29-1 10 SVGYRGEKLF
TRBJ2-3 TRBV5-6 15 ASSPERGGLLPDTQY
TRBJ1-1 TRBV2 13 ASSEPMGRYTEAF
TRBJ2-3 TRBV7-2 13 ASSLRRTSTDTQY
TRBJ2-7 TRBV11-3 12 ASRKIPNSYEQY
TRBJ2-5 TRBV11-2 12 ASSFGGQGETQY
TRBJ2-7 TRBV6-1 13 ASSDSLAGDHEQY
TRBJ1-1 TRBV11-2 12 ASSLQGLNTEAF
TRBJ2-3 TRBV18 12 ASSLWTDLDTQY
TRBJ2-5 TRBV28 13 ASIRGQDFGETQY
TRBJ2-3 TRBV2 13 ASNGAQGHTDTQY
TRBJ2-7 TRBV5-1 13 ASSLDWTSSYEQY
TRBJ2-1 TRBV29-1 14 SARTSGSVAYNEQF
TRBJ2-5 TRBV29-1 11 SGEASGGETQY
TRBJ1-1 TRBV28 14 ASSGFVGTANTEAF
TRBJ2-3 TRBV27 14 ASSFRVSGGSDTQY
TRBJ2-1 TRBV9 9 ASSFGLEQF
TRBJ1-2 TRBV7-9 11 ASSHLTVDGYT
TRBJ2-1 TRBV28 14 ASRPLAGTSYNEQF
TRBJ2-1 TRBV5-6 14 ASSLDKAGLYNEQF
TRBJ2-1 TRBV28 11 ASTRGLHNEQF
TRBJ2-7 TRBV28 17 ASSFLGHWGSGAPYEQY
TRBJ2-3 TRBV5-4 10 ASSLLTDTQY
TRBJ2-1 TRBV6-5 14 ASSYSTGSTYNEQF